Below are 30 T cell receptor beta chains sequenced from a single sample in a study of regulatory T cells in long-lasting Graves disease. Regarding time point: persistent/refractory GD, antithyroid drugs over 5 years with positive TRAb. RNA from PBMCs was the source of the TCR library. Relying on iRepertoire HTBI primers and Arm-PCR of CDR3 regions, the team built TCR beta libraries. TCRdb passed the multiplex PCR reads through MiXCR, listing each CDR3 protein once. The sample carries 450,000 or so distinct CDR3 sequences, 22% recorded once. The material sequenced was peripheral blood mononuclear cells (PBMCs), taken when the disease was refractory, from a patient treated with antithyroid drugs. Every receptor here comes from a female donor with Graves disease.

This clonotype was observed a handful of times. This rearrangement joins TRBV4-3 to TRBJ1-2, with TRBD1 identical over 8 bases. The germline gives CDR1 LGHNA, CDR2 YSLEER. V trimming: 1 base; J trimming: 6 bases; junction bases outside the gene matches: 16. The CDR3 extends over 18 amino acids. CDR3 in amino acids: CASSQGLVGQGVAHGYTF. In DNA, the CDR3 is TGCGCCAGCAGCCAAGGGTTAGTCGGACAGGGCGTTGCTCATGGCTACACCTTC.

The sample holds many counts of this clonotype. The rearrangement uses TRBV6-5 and TRBJ2-7; TRBD2 matches 9 bases. The CDR3 runs 16 residues. Germline values: CDR1 MNHEY, CDR2 SVGAGI. The trim removed 4 bases at V and 6 bases at J, leaving 13 bases unmatched. The CDR3 here is CASSSFLSGRSSEQYF. DNA for the CDR3: TGTGCCAGCAGTTCATTTCTAAGCGGGAGGTCCAGCGAGCAGTACTTC.

This clonotype was observed many times. The rearrangement links TRBV6-5 to TRBJ2-7, with D perhaps TRBD2 (6 bases). V lost 4 bases to trimming and J lost 0 bases, with 10 bases between them. This CDR3 has 14 amino acids. From germline, CDR1 is MNHEY and CDR2 SVGAGI. Written as DNA, the CDR3 is TGTGCCAGCAGTTCCTATAGCGGCTCCTACGAGCAGTACTTC. Translated, it gives CASSSYSGSYEQYF.

The CDR3 protein is CASSFLGGTYEQYF. The CDR3 DNA is TGCGCCAGCAGCTTCCTCGGGGGAACCTACGAGCAGTACTTC. This chain joins TRBV5-1 and TRBJ2-7; D perhaps matches TRBD2 (6 bases). V was clipped by 2 bases and J by 2 bases, with 11 bases between them. Germline CDR1 reads SGHRS; CDR2 reads YFSETQ. CDR3 length: 14 amino acids.

This clonotype was counted at least ten times. The chain uses TRBV27 and TRBJ1-4; D remains unclear. Germline lookup yields CDR1 MNHEY and CDR2 SMNVEV (reference sequence). The CDR3 consists of 18 residues. V was clipped by 7 bases and J by 3 bases, with 24 bases between them. CDR3 sequence reads: CASTKTPWSEPANEKLFF. Written as DNA, the CDR3 is TGTGCCAGCACCAAAACCCCCTGGTCCGAACCCGCTAATGAAAAACTGTTTTTT.

The chain combines TRBV6-2 or TRBV6-3 with TRBJ2-2, with D tentatively TRBD2 (6 bases). V was trimmed by 2 bases and J by 7 bases, leaving 14 bases between them. The CDR3 runs 15 residues. From germline, CDR1 is MNHEY and CDR2 SVGEGT. CDR3 bases: TGTGCCAGCAGTTACGGTGGGGGAGGAGGCGGGGAGCTGTTTTTT. This codes for CASSYGGGGGGELFF.

On this clonotype: This could be a read error, since a much larger clone is one nucleotide away. The J gene is TRBJ2-7, the V gene TRBV15; 8 bases are shared with TRBD2. The CDR3 length is 14 residues. Germline values: CDR1 LNHNV, CDR2 YYDKDF (reference sequence). J lost 3 bases, V lost 4 bases, and 5 bases had no gene match. The CDR3 protein is CATSKLAAGYEQYF. The CDR3 nucleotides are TGTGCCACCAGCAAACTAGCGGCCGGCTACGAGCAGTACTTC.

This clonotype was recorded many times. J is TRBJ1-2 and V is TRBV7-3; 7 bases are a match to TRBD1. V was clipped by 5 bases and J by 7 bases; unmatched bases: 10. CDR1 and CDR2 (germline): SGHTA, FQGTGA. The CDR3 is 14 residues long. CDR3 DNA sequence: TGTGCCAGCAGCCATAATAGGGGGCAGGGTGGCTACACCTTC. It yields the protein CASSHNRGQGGYTF.

This clonotype was seen only a few times. In nucleotides, the CDR3 is TGTGCCAGCATTCTCGGGACAGGAGGATACGAGCAGTACTTC. Translation gives CASILGTGGYEQYF. The rearrangement uses TRBV7-2 and TRBJ2-7; 8 nucleotides agree with TRBD1. The V segment lost 7 bases and the J segment 4 bases; nucleotides outside the gene matches: 9. This CDR3 has 14 amino acids. Germline CDR1 and CDR2: SGHTA and FQGNSA. Complete variable domain (other parts from reference TRBV7-2 and TRBJ2-7): GAGVSQSPSNKVTEKGKDVELRCDPISGHTALYWYRQSLGQGLEFLIYFQGNSAPDKSGLPSDRFSAERTGGSVSTLTIQRTQQEDSAVYLCASILGTGGYEQYFGPGTRLTVT.

This clonotype was counted at least ten times. The chain is built from TRBV28 and TRBJ2-5, with D possibly matching TRBD2 (6 bases). This CDR3 is built from 14 residues. Between the trimmed V and J ends, which lost 5 bases and 4 bases, there was a span of 14 bases. Germline assignment: CDR1 MDHEN and CDR2 SYDVKM. CDR3 nucleotide sequence: TGTGCCAGCAGTGGGGGGAGAGTTGGAGAGACCCAGTACTTC. As protein: CASSGGRVGETQYF.

As to this clonotype: Because the CDR3 is missing its conserved closing phenylalanine or tryptophan, this is likely a read error. The V call is TRBV12-3 or TRBV12-4, the J call TRBJ2-2, with TRBD1 as a possible D gene (5 bases). V lost 6 bases to trimming and J lost 0 bases, with 8 bases between them. This CDR3 contains 14 residues. CDR3 sequence: CASRPRANTGELFS. Written as DNA, the CDR3 is TGTGCCAGCAGACCCAGGGCGAACACCGGGGAGCTGTTTTCT.

This clonotype was seen only a few times. The rearrangement links TRBV5-1 to TRBJ2-2; D gene unclear. CDR1 is SGHRS, CDR2 YFSETQ, per germline. CDR3 length equals 17 residues. V was cut by 0 bases and J by 1 base, with 13 bases left in between. Here the CDR3 DNA reads TGCGCCAGCAGCTTGGTCGGTAGCTGGGTGAACACCGGGGAGCTGTTTTTT. Its protein is CASSLVGSWVNTGELFF.

This clonotype was counted at least ten times. The chain has TRBV20-1 and TRBJ1-6; 7 bases map to TRBD1. The germline V gene encodes CDR1 DFQATT and CDR2 SNEGSKA (reference sequence). The CDR3 contains 15 residues. With V trimmed by 6 bases and J by 3 bases, 8 bases remained unmatched. The CDR3 protein is CSATITGVYNSPLHF. The CDR3 DNA reads as TGCAGTGCGACGATCACAGGGGTCTATAATTCACCCCTCCACTTT.

This clonotype was picked up a small number of times. This chain links TRBV5-1 with TRBJ1-1; unclear D gene. The CDR3 runs to 13 residues. V lost 1 base and J 1 base, leaving 5 bases between the germline ends. Germline V lookup: CDR1 SGHRS, CDR2 YFSETQ. CDR3 DNA sequence: TGCGCCAGCAGCTTGTGGGAGAACACTGAAGCTTTCTTT. Translating gives CASSLWENTEAFF. Full variable domain (rest looked up from reference TRBV5-1 and TRBJ1-1): KAGVTQTPRYLIKTRGQQVTLSCSPISGHRSVSWYQQTPGQGLQFLFEYFSETQRNKGNFPGRFSGRQFSNSRSEMNVSTLELGDSALYLCASSLWENTEAFFGQGTRLTVV.

V is TRBV2 and J is TRBJ1-1; D gene unclear. Trimming shortened V by 6 bases and J by 0 bases, and 11 bases separated the two germline ends. This CDR3 is 14 amino acids long. Germline assignment: CDR1 SNHLY and CDR2 FYNNEI. The CDR3, as DNA: TGTGCCAGCAGGGTGACACTCATGAACACTGAAGCTTTCTTT. Translated: CASRVTLMNTEAFF.

This clonotype was picked up many times. The chain links TRBV6-1 to TRBJ1-1, with TRBD1 matching 7 bases. The CDR3 runs 13 residues. V was clipped by 5 bases and J by 3 bases; unmatched bases: 3. In germline, CDR1 is MNHNS, CDR2 SASEGT. The CDR3 sequence: CASSTGQDTEAFF. The CDR3 DNA reads TGTGCCAGCAGTACCGGACAGGACACTGAAGCTTTCTTT.

This clonotype was detected only a few times. This rearrangement joins TRBV20-1 to TRBJ1-4, with D unresolved. The CDR3 covers 12 residues. V was shortened by 6 bases and J by 10 bases, with 15 bases between the two germline ends. Germline V CDR1 and CDR2: DFQATT, SNEGSKA (reference sequence). The CDR3, as DNA: TGCAGTGCCAGGCAGGTTTCCGGAAAACTGTTTTTT. This codes for CSARQVSGKLFF.

This chain uses TRBV19 with TRBJ1-5; D is uncertain. Germline CDR1 is LNHDA and CDR2 is SQIVND (reference sequence). CDR3 size: 13 residues. The V end lost 4 bases, the J end lost 6 bases, and 10 bases lay between the germline ends. The CDR3 loop reads CASSKVAGQPQHF. CDR3 bases: TGTGCCAGTAGTAAGGTAGCCGGTCAGCCCCAGCATTTT. The full variable domain, rest sourced from reference TRBV19 and TRBJ1-5, is DGGITQSPKYLFRKEGQNVTLSCEQNLNHDAMYWYRQDPGQGLRLIYYSQIVNDFQKGDIAEGYSVSREKKESFPLTVTSAQKNPTAFYLCASSKVAGQPQHFGDGTRLSIL.

The sample holds a few counts of this clonotype. J is TRBJ1-2 and V is TRBV5-1; 7 nucleotides agree with TRBD1. Germline V lookup: CDR1 SGHRS, CDR2 YFSETQ. CDR3 length equals 14 residues. The ends lost 5 bases at V and 4 bases at J; junction bases unmatched: 8. In DNA form, the CDR3 reads TGCGCCAGCAGTCCTGGACAGGCCCCCTATGGCTACACCTTC. Its protein is CASSPGQAPYGYTF. The full variable domain, in which reference TRBV5-1 and TRBJ1-2 provide the parts outside the CDR3, is KAGVTQTPRYLIKTRGQQVTLSCSPISGHRSVSWYQQTPGQGLQFLFEYFSETQRNKGNFPGRFSGRQFSNSRSEMNVSTLELGDSALYLCASSPGQAPYGYTFGSGTRLTVV.

The chain carries TRBV7-9 and TRBJ1-1; 8 bases match TRBD1. In germline, CDR1 is SEHNR, CDR2 FQNEAQ (reference sequence). V lost 7 bases to trimming and J lost 6 bases; unmatched junction nucleotides: 13. The CDR3 totals 15 residues. The CDR3 nucleotides read TGTGCCAGCATACTTGGGTCGATGACAGGGGCTGAAGCTTTCTTT. Amino acids: CASILGSMTGAEAFF.

This clonotype showed up many times. The genes are TRBV6-5 and TRBJ1-1, with a tentative D call TRBD1 (6 bases). The germline V gene has CDR1 MNHEY and CDR2 SVGAGI. Trimming removed 2 bases at V and 5 bases at J, with 15 bases between. There are 15 residues in the CDR3. CDR3 sequence reads: CASSYGDTSSTEAFF. The CDR3 region has the DNA TGTGCCAGCAGTTACGGGGACACAAGTAGTACTGAAGCTTTCTTT.

The J gene is TRBJ1-3, the V gene TRBV20-1; D unresolved. The CDR3 is 12 amino acids. Germline V lookup: CDR1 DFQATT, CDR2 SNEGSKA (reference sequence). CDR3 sequence reads: CSALREGNTIYF. The CDR3 DNA follows: TGCAGCGCGCTGAGGGAGGGAAACACCATATATTTT.

This clonotype has more than one count but fewer than ten. One end of the junction is discordant with germline, which a read error may explain. This chain connects TRBV5-1 to TRBJ1-2, with D perhaps matching TRBD1 (5 bases). This CDR3 is built from 16 residues. Germline V gene sequence: CDR1 SGHRS, CDR2 YFSETQ. The CDR3 coding sequence is TGCGCCAGCACCTTGCGAGCAGGGAGAGGGGACTATGGCTACACCTTC. Its protein product is CASTLRAGRGDYGYTF.

This clonotype has just a few counts. A single base separates this from a much larger clone, so it may be a read error. V gene TRBV7-9 combines with J gene TRBJ1-4; D possibly corresponds to TRBD1 (6 bases). Germline-derived CDR1 and CDR2 are SEHNR and FQNEAQ (reference sequence). The V and J ends lost 5 bases and 4 bases respectively, with 14 bases between them. This CDR3 region has 15 residues. CDR3 protein: CASSPEDRLNEKLFF. Written as DNA, the CDR3 is TGTGCCAGCAGCCCAGAGGACAGACTTAATGAAAAACTGTTTTTT.

This clonotype has just a few counts. The rearrangement uses TRBV5-6 and TRBJ2-5; D gene unclear. Germline lookup yields CDR1 SGHDT and CDR2 YYEEEE. The V gene lost 4 bases and the J gene lost 3 bases, with 7 bases spanning the gap. This CDR3 spans 12 amino acids. Written as DNA, the CDR3 is TGTGCCAGCAGCGTTAACAAAGAGACCCAGTACTTC. Protein sequence: CASSVNKETQYF.

The sample holds many counts of this clonotype. The chain combines TRBV7-8 with TRBJ1-5; weak D call: TRBD1 (6 bases). Germline assignment: CDR1 SGHVS and CDR2 FQNEAQ. Trimming stripped 6 bases from V and 4 bases from J, with 10 bases between. The CDR3 is 13 amino acids. The CDR3 nucleotides are TGTGCCAGCAGTGCAGGGGCGAATCAGCCCCAGCATTTT. This translates into CASSAGANQPQHF.

This clonotype was seen ten or more times. The genes are TRBV10-3 and TRBJ1-4, with 10 positions matching TRBD1. Germline-derived CDR1 and CDR2 are ENHRY and SYGVKD. V was clipped by 6 bases and J by 7 bases; unmatched bases: 8. The CDR3 contains 15 residues. CDR3 sequence reads: CAISSGQGKSEKLFF. The CDR3 region has the DNA TGTGCCATCAGCTCGGGACAGGGGAAGAGTGAAAAACTGTTTTTT.

This clonotype was recorded at least ten times. This rearrangement joins TRBV6-5 to TRBJ1-4; D remains unclear. The ends were cut back, 0 bases at V and 5 bases at J, with 10 bases in the middle. This CDR3 region has 15 residues. Looked up from germline, CDR1 is MNHEY and CDR2 is SVGAGI. CDR3 sequence reads: CASSYSWDPNEKLFF. DNA for the CDR3: TGTGCCAGCAGTTACTCTTGGGATCCAAATGAAAAACTGTTTTTT.

This chain links TRBV20-1 with TRBJ2-7; 12 bases are shared with TRBD2. Germline CDR1 is DFQATT and CDR2 is SNEGSKA (reference sequence). The CDR3 sequence is 19 residues long. The V segment lost 3 bases and the J segment 0 bases; nucleotides outside the gene matches: 15. The CDR3 nucleotides are TGCAGTGCTAGGGCGACTAGCGGGAGTAATCTAATAGCCTCCTACGAGCAGTACTTC. This codes for CSARATSGSNLIASYEQYF.

The CDR3: CASSFWNSNTGELFF. Written as DNA, the CDR3 is TGTGCCAGCAGTTTCTGGAACTCGAACACCGGGGAGCTGTTTTTT. The chain recombines TRBV27 with TRBJ2-2, with D unclear. V lost 3 bases and J 0 bases, leaving 8 bases between the germline ends. CDR3 length: 15 residues. The germline gives CDR1 MNHEY, CDR2 SMNVEV (reference sequence).